The 32 T cell receptor beta chains presented below share a single source sample, sequenced in a study of shared clonotypes between healthy human individuals (dated by TCRdb to 2018 to 2021). The library was produced with the immunoSEQ multiplex PCR assay. TCRdb carries this immuneACCESS record with in-frame sequences only. Its versions omit some clonotypes, under half of them owing to an unresolved V gene in the studies checked, with the rest unexplained. The sample profile shows 2 million to 2.5 million clones; less than 95% of them were found once. Together, the top ten hold 0.37% of the sample. The specimen was naive CD4+ T cells from PBMCs. Interpreted using the paper, the cell subset or site label stands for: CD45RA+ positively selected. All receptors come from a man aged 18 to 30 in good health. Some clones in this sample may be carry-over from other donors' samples.

This rearrangement joins TRBV5-5 to TRBJ2-7; D is unresolved. This CDR3 region has 11 residues. Per the germline V gene, CDR1 is SGHKS and CDR2 is YYEKEE (reference sequence). Trimming took 0 bases from V and 9 from J, leaving 7 bases between them. CDR3 sequence: CASSLDGSQYF. Written as DNA, the CDR3 is TGTGCCAGCAGCTTGGATGGGTCGCAGTACTTC.

This clone was seen once. This rearrangement joins TRBV19 to TRBJ2-3; TRBD2 agrees at 7 bases. CDR1 and CDR2 from the germline V gene are LNHDA and SQIVND (reference sequence). CDR3 length equals 14 residues. The J segment lost 6 bases and the V segment lost 5 bases, leaving 8 bases of the junction unmatched. Written as DNA, the CDR3 is TGTGCCAGTAGTCTGCCTGCGGGAGAGGATACGCAGTATTTT. This gives the protein CASSLPAGEDTQYF.

V and J are TRBV28 and TRBJ2-5; D possibly corresponds to TRBD1 (6 bases). V lost 2 bases and J lost 1, with 11 bases in between. This CDR3 has 15 residues. The germline CDR1 and CDR2 sequences are MDHEN and SYDVKM. The CDR3: CASSLVSDSQETQYF. The DNA of the CDR3 is TGTGCCAGCAGTTTAGTCTCGGACAGCCAAGAGACCCAGTACTTC.

V usage is TRBV27 and J usage is TRBJ2-2; tentative D call: TRBD1 (6 bases). The CDR3 is made up of 16 amino acids. The germline gives CDR1 MNHEY, CDR2 SMNVEV (reference sequence). V lost 4 bases and J lost 0, with 12 bases in between. The CDR3 reads CASSSWGQANTGELFF. The DNA of the CDR3 is TGTGCCAGCAGTTCTTGGGGGCAGGCGAACACCGGGGAGCTGTTTTTT.

The chain carries TRBV2 and TRBJ1-4; 9 nucleotides align to TRBD1. CDR1 and CDR2 from the germline V gene are SNHLY and FYNNEI. Trimming at V came to 6 bases and at J to 5 bases, leaving 4 bases not matched to a gene. This CDR3 region has 14 residues. Here the CDR3 DNA reads TGTGCCAGCAGGAGGGGACAGGGCAATGAAAAACTGTTTTTT. Its translation is CASRRGQGNEKLFF.

CDR3 sequence: CASSHPTGEETQYF. The CDR3 bases are TGTGCCAGCAGTCATCCGACAGGGGAAGAGACCCAGTACTTC. V gene TRBV6-1 combines with J gene TRBJ2-5; TRBD1 agrees at 8 bases. Germline loops: CDR1 MNHNS, CDR2 SASEGT. V gave up 5 bases and J gave up 3 bases; unmatched junction bases: 5. The CDR3 consists of 14 residues.

V is TRBV7-6 and J is TRBJ2-7; D may be TRBD2 (6 bases). CDR1 SGHVS and CDR2 FNYEAQ come from the germline V gene. V was clipped by 2 bases and J by 5 bases, with 16 bases between them. The CDR3 totals 15 residues. CDR3 sequence reads: CASSLFMAGGDEQYF. The CDR3 bases are TGTGCCAGCAGCTTATTTATGGCAGGCGGGGACGAGCAGTACTTC. Supplemented by reference TRBV7-6 and TRBJ2-7, the full variable domain reads GAGVSQSPRYKVTKRGQDVALRCDPISGHVSLYWYRQALGQGPEFLTYFNYEAQQDKSGLPNDRFSAERPEGSISTLTIQRTEQRDSAMYRCASSLFMAGGDEQYFGPGTRLTVT.

This clone was recorded once. This chain connects TRBV11-2 to TRBJ2-5; TRBD1 might be the D (6 bases). This CDR3 region has 15 residues. Trimming shortened V by 4 bases and J by 5 bases, and 17 bases separated the two germline ends. Germline CDR1 SGHAT, CDR2 FQNNGV. CDR3 sequence: CASSSRTAGGETQYF. The CDR3 DNA reads TGTGCCAGCAGCTCCAGGACAGCCGGTGGGGAGACCCAGTACTTC. The full variable domain, in which reference TRBV11-2 and TRBJ2-5 provide the parts outside the CDR3, is EAGVAQSPRYKIIEKRQSVAFWCNPISGHATLYWYQQILGQGPKLLIQFQNNGVVDDSQLPKDRFSAERLKGVDSTLKIQPAKLEDSAVYLCASSSRTAGGETQYFGPGTRLLVL.

V is TRBV7-2 and J is TRBJ2-7; D unresolved. Germline V lookup: CDR1 SGHTA, CDR2 FQGNSA. The CDR3 runs 13 residues. V gave up 4 bases and J gave up 5 bases, with 12 bases separating them. DNA of the CDR3: TGTGCCAGCAGCTCCATGGGTGCCCACGAGCAGTACTTC. Residues: CASSSMGAHEQYF.

This clone turned up a few times. V is TRBV7-7 and J is TRBJ1-4, with TRBD1 identical over 7 bases. This CDR3 spans 12 amino acids. With 0 bases clipped from V and 11 bases from J, the junction kept 0 bases outside the gene matches. Germline V lookup: CDR1 SSHAT, CDR2 FNYEAQ (reference sequence). The CDR3 region is CASSLAGGKLFF. CDR3 DNA sequence: TGTGCCAGCAGCTTAGCAGGGGGCAAACTGTTTTTT.

About this clone: Other DNA variants within this sample encode the same CDR3. The CDR3 loop is CASSPLGLAGGSRTDTQYF. CDR3 in DNA: TGTGCCAGCAGCCCGCTGGGACTAGCGGGAGGCAGCCGCACAGATACGCAGTATTTT. This chain uses TRBV9 with TRBJ2-3; 15 nucleotides agree with TRBD2. Germline V gene data show CDR1 as SGDLS and CDR2 as YYNGEE. V shed 4 bases and J 1 base; nucleotides not matched to a gene: 10. This CDR3 comprises 19 residues.

The chain joins TRBV27 to TRBJ1-5; 8 bases fit TRBD1. There are 16 residues in the CDR3. Trimming cost V 3 bases and J 1 base; bases outside gene matches: 5. Germline V lookup: CDR1 MNHEY, CDR2 SMNVEV (reference sequence). For the CDR3, the DNA is TGTGCCAGCAGTTTGGCGGGGGACAGGAGCAATCAGCCCCAGCATTTT. Residues: CASSLAGDRSNQPQHF.

This clone was detected only once. CDR3 residues: CASGAGNTEAFF. The CDR3 coding sequence is TGTGCCAGCGGGGCAGGGAACACTGAAGCTTTCTTT. The chain joins TRBV28 to TRBJ1-1; D is perhaps TRBD1 (5 bases). The CDR3 length is 12 residues. Deletions cut 8 bases from V and 1 base from J, with 8 bases between. In germline, CDR1 is MDHEN, CDR2 SYDVKM.

The chain has TRBV28 and TRBJ1-4; possible D gene TRBD1, 5 bases. The germline V gene has CDR1 MDHEN and CDR2 SYDVKM. Trimming left V 0 bases short and J 2 bases short, with 7 bases between. The CDR3 totals 15 residues. The CDR3 protein is CASSLWGGTNEKLFF. The CDR3 region has the DNA TGTGCCAGCAGTTTATGGGGGGGGACTAATGAAAAACTGTTTTTT.

This chain connects TRBV5-1 to TRBJ1-2; TRBD1 matches at 7 bases. Germline trimming cut 0 bases from V and 5 bases from J; bases unmatched to any gene: 10. CDR3 length: 16 amino acids. Germline V CDR1 and CDR2: SGHRS, YFSETQ. The CDR3 coding sequence is TGCGCCAGCAGCTTGGAACCGGGACAGTTCCCGTATGGCTACACCTTC. Translating it yields CASSLEPGQFPYGYTF.

J is TRBJ1-4 and V is TRBV5-1, with D unresolved. CDR3 length equals 14 residues. From germline, CDR1 is SGHRS and CDR2 YFSETQ. V dropped 3 bases and J dropped 11 bases, with 17 bases sitting between them. The CDR3 sequence: CASSSDPDPSKLFF. CDR3 nucleotide sequence: TGCGCCAGCAGCTCGGACCCGGACCCGTCCAAACTGTTTTTT.

This chain joins TRBV5-6 and TRBJ2-1; D possibly corresponds to TRBD1 (5 bases). The V and J ends lost 3 bases and 8 bases respectively, with 18 bases between them. Germline V gives CDR1 SGHDT, CDR2 YYEEEE. The CDR3 sequence is 15 residues long. The CDR3 is CASSWGGGYRDEQFF. The CDR3 DNA sequence: TGTGCCAGCAGCTGGGGCGGTGGCTACCGGGATGAGCAGTTCTTC.

As to this clone: The same CDR3 is also encoded by other DNA sequences in this sample. V gene TRBV27 combines with J gene TRBJ2-1, with 9 bases aligning to TRBD2. The germline V gene encodes CDR1 MNHEY and CDR2 SMNVEV (reference sequence). After removal of 6 bases from V and 4 bases from J, the junction contained 4 bases not matched to a gene. The CDR3 loop spans 14 amino acids. CDR3 coding DNA: TGTGCCAGCAGGGGTCTAGCGGGGTACAATGAGCAGTTCTTC. Amino acid sequence: CASRGLAGYNEQFF.

This clone showed up just once. The chain recombines TRBV5-1 with TRBJ1-1; the D gene is possibly TRBD1 (5 bases). V was trimmed by 0 bases and J by 4 bases, leaving 16 bases between them. The CDR3 totals 16 residues. The V gene's germline CDR1 is SGHRS and CDR2 YFSETQ. In DNA form, the CDR3 reads TGCGCCAGCAGCTTGGCCGTCGAGGGACGGCGCACTGAAGCTTTCTTT. Amino acid sequence: CASSLAVEGRRTEAFF.

This chain links TRBV19 with TRBJ2-2, with 12 bases that match TRBD1. The CDR3 is 20 residues long. J lost 1 base, V lost 7 bases, and 16 bases had no gene match. Germline CDR1 LNHDA, CDR2 SQIVND (reference sequence). In DNA, the CDR3 is TGTGCCAGTACGCAACGTGCCGGGACAGGGGGCCCGAGGAACACCGGGGAGCTGTTTTTT. Its protein is CASTQRAGTGGPRNTGELFF.

The chain uses TRBV28 and TRBJ2-5, with D possibly being TRBD1 (6 bases). Germline V gene data show CDR1 as MDHEN and CDR2 as SYDVKM. The germline V and J ends were trimmed by 5 bases and 2 bases, with 15 bases remaining between them. The CDR3 has 15 amino acids. CDR3 residues: CASSPPRGKQETQYF. In DNA form, the CDR3 reads TGTGCCAGCAGTCCTCCGAGGGGGAAACAAGAGACCCAGTACTTC.

This chain links TRBV7-7 with TRBJ2-2, with D possibly TRBD1 on 6 matching bases. This CDR3 has 13 residues. Germline-derived CDR1 and CDR2 are SSHAT and FNYEAQ (reference sequence). The ends were cut back, 1 base at V and 7 bases at J, with 7 bases in the middle. The CDR3 is CASSLVRGGELFF. Here the CDR3 DNA reads TGTGCCAGCAGCTTAGTCAGGGGCGGGGAGCTGTTTTTT.

The chain employs TRBV12-5 and TRBJ2-3; 10 bases match TRBD2. The CDR3 totals 15 residues. Trimming took 6 bases from V and 3 from J; bases not matched to a gene: 6. The germline gives CDR1 LGHNT, CDR2 FRNRAP. CDR3 protein: CASGASGGITDTQYF. The DNA of the CDR3 is TGTGCTAGTGGCGCTAGCGGGGGCATAACAGATACGCAGTATTTT.

For this clone: Other DNA sequences in this sample translate to the same CDR3. The chain has TRBV7-9 and TRBJ2-7; 8 bases are shared with TRBD1. Germline loops: CDR1 SEHNR, CDR2 FQNEAQ (reference sequence). V shed 6 bases and J 4 bases; nucleotides not matched to a gene: 5. The CDR3 covers 13 residues. The CDR3 region has the DNA TGTGCCAGCAGTGGACAGGGTCGATACGAGCAGTACTTC. Translating gives CASSGQGRYEQYF.

As to this clone: Additional DNA sequences in this sample encode the identical CDR3. This chain uses TRBV20-1 with TRBJ2-1; D gene ambiguous. The CDR3 length is 11 residues. Trimming removed 3 bases at V and 7 bases at J, with 7 bases between. CDR1 is DFQATT and CDR2 is SNEGSKA in the germline V gene (reference sequence). CDR3 DNA sequence: TGCAGTGCTAGCCGGCTTAATGAGCAGTTCTTC. It yields the protein CSASRLNEQFF.

The chain links TRBV7-9 to TRBJ2-1; 8 positions agree with TRBD2. The ends lost 3 bases at V and 6 bases at J; junction bases unmatched: 4. CDR1 and CDR2 from the germline V gene are SEHNR and FQNEAQ (reference sequence). The CDR3 consists of 14 residues. CDR3 amino acids: CASSFTGGPNEQFF. The CDR3 DNA reads as TGTGCCAGCAGCTTTACGGGAGGGCCCAATGAGCAGTTCTTC.

V is TRBV25-1 and J is TRBJ1-6, with D possibly matching TRBD1 (6 bases). Germline assignment: CDR1 MGHDK and CDR2 SYGVNS. Trimming cost V 7 bases and J 7 bases, with 17 bases left between them. This CDR3 spans 15 amino acids. CDR3 protein: CASKEQGISNSPLHF. The DNA of the CDR3 is TGTGCCAGCAAGGAGCAGGGGATATCAAATTCACCCCTCCACTTT.

V and J are TRBV7-9 and TRBJ1-1, with a weak D call TRBD1 (5 bases). The germline CDR1 and CDR2 sequences are SEHNR and FQNEAQ (reference sequence). The CDR3 is 17 amino acids. V lost 6 bases, J lost 0 bases, and 20 bases lay in between. In DNA, the CDR3 is TGTGCCAGCAGATCTCGGGACGGCGGTTCCATGAACACTGAAGCTTTCTTT. Translation: CASRSRDGGSMNTEAFF. Supplemented by reference TRBV7-9 and TRBJ1-1, the full variable domain reads DTGVSQNPRHKITKRGQNVTFRCDPISEHNRLYWYRQTLGQGPEFLTYFQNEAQLEKSRLLSDRFSAERPKGSFSTLEIQRTEQGDSAMYLCASRSRDGGSMNTEAFFGQGTRLTVV.

CDR3 in amino acids: CASSVDSGPHHEQYF. In DNA form, the CDR3 reads TGTGCCAGCAGCGTAGATTCGGGTCCCCATCACGAGCAGTACTTC. The chain couples TRBV9 to TRBJ2-7; no clear D gene. Germline-derived CDR1 and CDR2 are SGDLS and YYNGEE. The CDR3 runs 15 residues. V was clipped by 0 bases and J by 5 bases, with 15 bases between them.

The chain carries TRBV28 and TRBJ2-3; 15 bases are shared with TRBD2. Trimming removed 8 bases from V and 4 bases from J; junction bases left unmatched: 10. Looked up from germline, CDR1 is MDHEN and CDR2 is SYDVKM. The CDR3 spans 17 residues. The CDR3 bases are TGTGCCAGCCGTGGACTAGCGGGAGGGCCTTGGGCAGATACGCAGTATTTT. Translation: CASRGLAGGPWADTQYF.

The chain employs TRBV28 and TRBJ2-7, with unresolved D. The CDR3 is 14 residues long. Germline loops: CDR1 MDHEN, CDR2 SYDVKM. V lost 6 bases and J 2 bases, leaving 14 bases between the germline ends. CDR3 nucleotide sequence: TGTGCCAGCAGCCCGAGGATAGGAGCCTACGAGCAGTACTTC. As protein: CASSPRIGAYEQYF.

This clone was seen a handful of times. V usage is TRBV7-9 and J usage is TRBJ1-5; D unclear. V lost 6 bases and J lost 7, with 13 bases in between. Germline lookup yields CDR1 SEHNR and CDR2 FQNEAQ (reference sequence). The CDR3 contains 13 residues. In DNA form, the CDR3 reads TGTGCCAGCAGTAAAAATGAAGGACAGCCCCAGCATTTT. As protein: CASSKNEGQPQHF.